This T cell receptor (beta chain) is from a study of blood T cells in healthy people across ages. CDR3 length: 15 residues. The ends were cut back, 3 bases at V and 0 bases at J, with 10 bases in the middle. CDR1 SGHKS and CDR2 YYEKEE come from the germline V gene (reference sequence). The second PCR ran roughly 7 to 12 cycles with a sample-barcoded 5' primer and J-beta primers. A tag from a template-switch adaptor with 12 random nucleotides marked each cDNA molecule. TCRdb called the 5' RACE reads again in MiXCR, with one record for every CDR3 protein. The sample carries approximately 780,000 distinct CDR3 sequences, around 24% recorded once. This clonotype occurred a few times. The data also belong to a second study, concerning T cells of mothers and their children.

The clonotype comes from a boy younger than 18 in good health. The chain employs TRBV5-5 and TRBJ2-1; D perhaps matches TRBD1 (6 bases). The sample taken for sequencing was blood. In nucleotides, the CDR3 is TGTGCCAGCAGCTCCCACAGGGACTCCTACAATGAGCAGTTCTTC. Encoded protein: CASSSHRDSYNEQFF.